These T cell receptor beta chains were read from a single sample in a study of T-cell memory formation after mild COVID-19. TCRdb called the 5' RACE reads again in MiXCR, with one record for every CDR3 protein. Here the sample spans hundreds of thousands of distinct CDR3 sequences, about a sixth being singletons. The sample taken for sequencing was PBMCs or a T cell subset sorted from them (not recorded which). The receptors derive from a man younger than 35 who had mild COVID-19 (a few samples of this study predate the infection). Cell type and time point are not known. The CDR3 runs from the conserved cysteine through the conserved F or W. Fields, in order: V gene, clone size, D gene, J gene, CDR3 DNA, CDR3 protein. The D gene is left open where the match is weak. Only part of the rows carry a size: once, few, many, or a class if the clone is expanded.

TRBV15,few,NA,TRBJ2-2,TGTGCCACGTCCGCGGGCGCGAACACCGGGGAGCTGTTTTTT,CATSAGANTGELFF
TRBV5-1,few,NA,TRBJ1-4,TGCGCCAGCACCGCCACGGGGGGACCGGGGGAAAAACTGTTTTTT,CASTATGGPGEKLFF
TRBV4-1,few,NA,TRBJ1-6,TGCGCCAGCAGCCAACCCCGGGGCAGGTCCTATAATTCACCCCTCCACTTT,CASSQPRGRSYNSPLHF
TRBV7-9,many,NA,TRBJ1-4,TGTGCCAGCAGCTTCGGTGGTTCAGGGACTAATGAAAAACTGTTTTTT,CASSFGGSGTNEKLFF
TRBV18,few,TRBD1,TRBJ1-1,TGTGCCAGCTTATCAGGGGGAAACACTGAAGCTTTCTTT,CASLSGGNTEAFF
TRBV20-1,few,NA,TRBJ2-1,TGCAGTGCTAGTTTCCCCGGCAATGAGCAGTTCTTC,CSASFPGNEQFF
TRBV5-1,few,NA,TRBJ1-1,TGCGCCAGCAGCTTGGCCAGCCTCGTCACTGAAGCTTTCTTT,CASSLASLVTEAFF
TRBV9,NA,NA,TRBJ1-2,TGTGCCAGCAGCGTAGAAACCACCCGGGACTATGGCTACACCTTC,CASSVETTRDYGYTF
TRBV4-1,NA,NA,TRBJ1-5,TGCGCCAGCAGCCCCGTGAGCAATCAGCCCCAGCATTTT,CASSPVSNQPQHF
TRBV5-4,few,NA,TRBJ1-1,TGTGCCAGCAGCTTGGTTCCAGGGAGCATTACTGAAGCTTTCTTT,CASSLVPGSITEAFF
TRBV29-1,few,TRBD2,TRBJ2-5,TGCAGCGTTGCTGGCGGGGGAGACGGGACCCAGTACTTC,CSVAGGGDGTQYF
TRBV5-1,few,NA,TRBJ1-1,TGCGCCAGCCGAACACAGATGAACACTGAAGCTTTCTTT,CASRTQMNTEAFF
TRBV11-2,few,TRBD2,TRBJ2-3,TGTGCCAGCAGCTTAGAACCCAGCGGGGCAGATACGCAGTATTTT,CASSLEPSGADTQYF
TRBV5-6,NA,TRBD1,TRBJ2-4,TGTGCCAGCAGCTCCTTAGACAGGGGAGGTTACATTCAGTACTTC,CASSSLDRGGYIQYF
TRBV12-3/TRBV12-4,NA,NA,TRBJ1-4,TGTGCCAGCAGATTACAGGCTTCAACTAATGAAAAACTGTTTTTT,CASRLQASTNEKLFF
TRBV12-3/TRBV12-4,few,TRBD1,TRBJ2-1,TGTGCCAGCAGGTTGAGGGGGCTTATAAGGGAGCAGTTCTTC,CASRLRGLIREQFF
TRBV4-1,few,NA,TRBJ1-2,TGCGCCAGCAGCCAGACGTATAATGGCTACACCTTC,CASSQTYNGYTF
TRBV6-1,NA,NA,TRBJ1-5,TGTGCCAGCAGTGAACGTCAGGACCCTAGCAATCAGCCCCAGCATTTT,CASSERQDPSNQPQHF
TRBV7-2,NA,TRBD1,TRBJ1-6,TGTGCCAGCAGCTTTGAACAGGGGATGAATTCACCCCTCCACTTT,CASSFEQGMNSPLHF
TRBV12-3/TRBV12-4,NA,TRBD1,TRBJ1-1,TGTGCCAGCAGCCTTTTCGGGACAGCCGCCGCTGAAGCTTTCTTT,CASSLFGTAAAEAFF
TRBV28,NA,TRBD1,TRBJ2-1,TGTGCCAGCACCCAGGGGGCGTCTTACAATGAGCAGTTCTTC,CASTQGASYNEQFF
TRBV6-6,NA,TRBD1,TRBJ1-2,TGTGCCAGCATCGACAGGGTAGGGGGAATGTCCTATGGCTACACCTTC,CASIDRVGGMSYGYTF
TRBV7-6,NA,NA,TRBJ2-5,TGTGCCAGCAGCCCCCACTGGCAAGAGACCCAGTACTTC,CASSPHWQETQYF
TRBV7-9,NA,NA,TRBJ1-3,TGTGCCAGCAGCGCTGGAAACACCATATATTTT,CASSAGNTIYF
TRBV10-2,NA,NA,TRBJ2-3,TGCGCCACCATTAAGGGGACTCGCACAGATACGCAGTATTTT,CATIKGTRTDTQYF
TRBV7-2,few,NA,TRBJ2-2,TGTGCCAAACAGGGTTTGAACACCGGGGAGCTGTTTTTT,CAKQGLNTGELFF
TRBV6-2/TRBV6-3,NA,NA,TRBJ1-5,TGTGCCAGCAGTTACAGCAAAAGAAGCAATCAGCCCCAGCATTTT,CASSYSKRSNQPQHF
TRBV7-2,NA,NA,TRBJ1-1,TGTGCCAGCAGCTTAGCACCAGGGTGGACTGAAGCTTTCTTT,CASSLAPGWTEAFF
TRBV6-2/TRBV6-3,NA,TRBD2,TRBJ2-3,TGTGCCAGCTCCTCTAGCGGGGGTGATGCTACGCAGTATTTT,CASSSSGGDATQYF
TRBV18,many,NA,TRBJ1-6,TGTGCCAGCAACTCCGGACAGTATAATTCACCCCTCCACTTT,CASNSGQYNSPLHF
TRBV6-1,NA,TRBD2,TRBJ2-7,TGTGCCAGCAGCCCATGGAAGATGGGTTCGGGGGGGGCCTACGAGCAGTACTTC,CASSPWKMGSGGAYEQYF
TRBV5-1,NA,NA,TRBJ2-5,TGCGCCAGCAGCTTGGATATAGGGGGGCGGGAGACCCAGTACTTC,CASSLDIGGRETQYF
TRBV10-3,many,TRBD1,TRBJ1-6,TGTGCCATCAGTCTGGACAGGGGCGGTTCACCCCTCCACTTT,CAISLDRGGSPLHF
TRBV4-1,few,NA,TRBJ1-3,TGCGCCAGCAGCCAAGAAACCGCGGGCGGAAACACCATATATTTT,CASSQETAGGNTIYF
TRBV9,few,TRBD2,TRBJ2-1,TGTGCCAGCAGCGTAGTTAGCGGGGGGCCGTACAATGAGCAGTTCTTC,CASSVVSGGPYNEQFF
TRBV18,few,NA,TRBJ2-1,TGTGCCAGCTCACCATTTGCGGGGGCTACCTACAATGAGCAGTTCTTC,CASSPFAGATYNEQFF
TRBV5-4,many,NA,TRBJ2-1,TGTGCCACTAGAGCGTTGGGGGGCCTGGGGTACAATGAGCAGTTCTTC,CATRALGGLGYNEQFF
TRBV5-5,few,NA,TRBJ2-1,TGTGCCAGCAGCTTGGCCATTAAAAGGGGTGGAATAGTTGAGCAGTTCTTC,CASSLAIKRGGIVEQFF
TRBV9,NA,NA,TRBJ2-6,TGTGCCAGCAGCGTACAGACCTCTGGGGCCAACGTCCTGACTTTC,CASSVQTSGANVLTF
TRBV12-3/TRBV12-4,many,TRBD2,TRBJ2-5,TGTGCCAGCAGTCCGGGACTAGCGGGGGTACAGTACTTC,CASSPGLAGVQYF
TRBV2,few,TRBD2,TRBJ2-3,TGTGCCAGCAGTGGAGGGACTAGCGGGGGGGCCGATACGCAGTATTTT,CASSGGTSGGADTQYF
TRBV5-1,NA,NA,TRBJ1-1,TGCGCCAGCAGCTTGAGCCGACAGGACGGTAAAGCTTTCTTT,CASSLSRQDGKAFF
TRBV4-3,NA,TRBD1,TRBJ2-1,TGCGCCAGCAGCCAAGATCAGGGGGTCGGGAATGAGCAGTTCTTC,CASSQDQGVGNEQFF
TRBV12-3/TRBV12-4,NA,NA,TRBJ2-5,TGTGCCAGCCTCGGGGCACCCGGTTCCGAGACCCAGTACTTC,CASLGAPGSETQYF
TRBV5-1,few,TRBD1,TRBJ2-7,TGCGCCAGCAGCCCCCGGGACAGGGGGTTCGAGCAGTACTTC,CASSPRDRGFEQYF
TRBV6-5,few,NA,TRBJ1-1,TGTGCCAGCAGGGCCCAACTCACTGAAGCTTTCTTT,CASRAQLTEAFF
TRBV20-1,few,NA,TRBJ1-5,TGCAGTGCTGGAGGACAAGGAGGACGCAATCAGCCCCAGCATTTT,CSAGGQGGRNQPQHF
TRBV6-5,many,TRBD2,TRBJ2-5,TGTGCCAGCAGTACGCGACTAGCGCAAGAGACCCAGTACTTC,CASSTRLAQETQYF
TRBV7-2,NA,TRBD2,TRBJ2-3,TGTGCCAGCAGCACCCGGACTAGCGGGGACGCATCTGCAGATACGCAGTATTTT,CASSTRTSGDASADTQYF
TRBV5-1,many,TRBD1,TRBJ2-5,TGCGCCAGCAGCTTAGGACAGGGCCAAGAGACCCAGTACTTC,CASSLGQGQETQYF
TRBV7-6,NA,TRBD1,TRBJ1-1,TGTGCCAGCAGCAACCAACAGGGGGGCACTGAAGCTTTCTTT,CASSNQQGGTEAFF
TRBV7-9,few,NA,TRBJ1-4,TGTGCCAGCAGCTTAGACCTTGAAAAACTGTTTTTT,CASSLDLEKLFF
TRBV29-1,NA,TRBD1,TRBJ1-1,TGCAGCGTTGTAGGGGACAGGGGCGTTAACACTGAAGCTTTCTTT,CSVVGDRGVNTEAFF
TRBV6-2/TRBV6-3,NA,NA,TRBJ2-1,TGTGCCAGCAGTTACGGGCGTTCAGGGTACAATGAGCAGTTCTTC,CASSYGRSGYNEQFF
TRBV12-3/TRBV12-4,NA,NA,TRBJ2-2,TGTGCCAGCAGACGCACCGGGGAGCTGTTTTTT,CASRRTGELFF
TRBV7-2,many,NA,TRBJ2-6,TGTGGGGCGAGATTCGCTGGGGCCAACGTCCTGACTTTC,CGARFAGANVLTF
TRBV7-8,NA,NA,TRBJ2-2,TGTGCCAGCAGCTTAGCACTGGCGAACAGCGGGGAGCTGTTTTTT,CASSLALANSGELFF
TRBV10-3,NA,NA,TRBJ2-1,TGTGCCATCAGTGAGGCCCAGGATAATAAGCCAATGACGTTCTTC,CAISEAQDNKPMTFF